Below are 10 T cell receptor beta chains sequenced from a single sample in a study of T cell repertoires in cytomegalovirus infection. A single record per CDR3 protein comes from TCRdb applying MiXCR to the reads. The repertoire consists of hundreds of thousands of distinct CDR3 sequences, with around 18% occurring once and the leading ten covering about 10%. Input material: PBMCs. The receptors shown here come from a human donor in good health (CMV status not recorded). Some clones in this sample may be carry-over from other donors' samples.

This clonotype was detected ten times or more. The chain links TRBV7-2 to TRBJ2-3; D gene unclear. The CDR3 covers 12 residues. Trimming cost V 1 base and J 4 bases, with 3 bases left between them. Per germline, CDR1 SGHTA and CDR2 FQGNSA. CDR3 DNA sequence: TGTGCCAGCAGCTTAGTATCAGATACGCAGTATTTT. This gives the protein CASSLVSDTQYF.

This clonotype was detected a few times. A read error may account for a junction end that differs from germline. V gene TRBV28 combines with J gene TRBJ2-7, with D possibly TRBD2 on 5 matching bases. CDR1 is MDHEN, CDR2 SYDVKM, per germline. This CDR3 is 15 amino acids long. The CDR3 nucleotides read TGTGCCAGCAGTCCATGGACTGAGGGCTCCTACGAGCAGCACTTC. It specifies CASSPWTEGSYEQHF.

This clonotype showed up just a few times. The genes are TRBV29-1 and TRBJ2-3, with 7 bases matching TRBD1. Germline lookup yields CDR1 SQVTM and CDR2 ANQGSEA. J gave up 11 bases and V 6 bases, and 11 bases lay outside the gene matches. The CDR3 sequence is 12 residues long. The CDR3 DNA follows: TGCAGCGTAGGCGACAGGGCCCCTGGGCAGTATTTT. Its protein product is CSVGDRAPGQYF.

The chain links TRBV7-2 to TRBJ2-1, with a possible D match to TRBD2 (5 bases). CDR1 is SGHTA, CDR2 FQGNSA, per germline. V lost 1 base and J lost 0, with 10 bases in between. The CDR3 has 16 residues. CDR3 loop: CASSLEAAGSYNEQFF. The CDR3 nucleotides read TGTGCCAGCAGCTTAGAGGCGGCGGGCTCCTACAATGAGCAGTTCTTC.

In its sample, this clonotype was seen many times. This sequence joins TRBV6-2 or TRBV6-3 and TRBJ2-1; 7 nucleotides agree with TRBD2. The CDR3 is 13 residues long. Germline V gives CDR1 MNHEY, CDR2 SVGEGT. J lost 9 bases, V lost 4 bases, and 6 bases had no gene match. The CDR3 coding sequence is TGTGCCAGCAGTTTAAGGACTAGTGGTGAGCAGTTCTTC. Translation: CASSLRTSGEQFF.

This clonotype turned up a few times. The V call is TRBV10-3, the J call TRBJ2-1; D uncertain. V was cut by 5 bases and J by 4 bases, with 9 bases left in between. The CDR3 runs to 13 residues. CDR1 and CDR2 from the germline V gene are ENHRY and SYGVKD. The CDR3 bases are TGTGCCATCAGTAAAGACGGTTACAATGAGCAGTTCTTC. Encoded protein: CAISKDGYNEQFF.

The chain is built from TRBV6-5 and TRBJ2-7, with D uncertain. The germline V gene has CDR1 MNHEY and CDR2 SVGAGI. The CDR3 has 14 residues. V gave up 1 base and J gave up 0 bases, with 7 bases separating them. The CDR3 region is CASSYWQASYEQYF. The CDR3 region has the DNA TGTGCCAGCAGTTACTGGCAGGCCTCCTACGAGCAGTACTTC.

Only a few counts were recorded for this clonotype. The rearrangement links TRBV11-2 to TRBJ2-1; possibly TRBD1 or TRBD2 for D (5 bases each). From germline, CDR1 is SGHAT and CDR2 FQNNGV. V shed 5 bases and J shed 2 bases, with 13 bases lying between them. CDR3 length: 15 amino acids. The CDR3 DNA is TGTGCCAGCAGCCCCCCGGGACGGACCTACAATGAGCAGTTCTTC. Translation: CASSPPGRTYNEQFF.

This chain links TRBV20-1 with TRBJ2-7, with TRBD1 matching over 8 bases. With V trimmed by 1 base and J by 6 bases, 8 bases remained unmatched. The V gene's germline CDR1 is DFQATT and CDR2 SNEGSKA (reference sequence). CDR3 length: 14 residues. The CDR3 coding sequence is TGCAGTGCTAGAGGCCAGGGGGCGCGGGCCGAGCAGTACTTC. It encodes CSARGQGARAEQYF.

This clonotype was detected many times. This chain connects TRBV4-3 to TRBJ2-1; 9 positions agree with TRBD2. The CDR3 length is 16 residues. The germline V gene has CDR1 LGHNA and CDR2 YSLEER. V shed 0 bases and J 6 bases; nucleotides not matched to a gene: 6. The DNA for the CDR3 is TGCGCCAGCAGCCAAGATGTGGCGGGAGGGGGCAATGAGCAGTTCTTC. Protein sequence: CASSQDVAGGGNEQFF.